These 22 T cell receptor beta chains came from one sample sequenced in a study of cytomegalovirus exposure and HLA in healthy donors. Use of 60 Vbeta and 13 Jbeta primers characterized the PCR. Generated by immunoSEQ multiplex PCR, the TCRdb table keeps only in-frame clones and is missing some. The data contain over 45,000 clones, 75% to 85% of them singletons. Sequenced: PBMCs. Receptors were obtained from a man younger than 40 in good health and CMV-seronegative.

The chain links TRBV6-4 to TRBJ2-3; TRBD1 might be the D (6 bases). V dropped 2 bases and J dropped 2 bases, with 8 bases sitting between them. The CDR3 is made up of 14 amino acids. The germline CDR1 and CDR2 sequences are MRHNA and SNTAGT. CDR3 nucleotides: TGTGCCAGCAGTGACAACAGGGACACAGATACGCAGTATTTT. Its protein is CASSDNRDTDTQYF.

V is TRBV19 and J is TRBJ2-3; 10 nucleotides agree with TRBD1. CDR1 is LNHDA, CDR2 SQIVND, per germline (reference sequence). This CDR3 spans 13 amino acids. V shed 10 bases and J 3 bases; nucleotides not matched to a gene: 4. CDR3 region: CATRTGGTDTQYF. CDR3 DNA: TGTGCCACCCGGACAGGGGGGACAGATACGCAGTATTTT.

The chain is built from TRBV19 and TRBJ1-5; a weak D match, TRBD1 (6 bases). The CDR3 is 15 amino acids. Germline CDR1 and CDR2: LNHDA and SQIVND (reference sequence). Deletions cut 3 bases from V and 6 bases from J, with 15 bases between. The CDR3 spells CASSIDQGLGQPQHF. In DNA, the CDR3 is TGTGCCAGTAGTATCGACCAGGGGCTAGGTCAGCCCCAGCATTTT.

The chain joins TRBV7-9 to TRBJ2-5; weak D call: TRBD1 (6 bases). Germline CDR1 is SEHNR and CDR2 is FQNEAQ (reference sequence). With 2 bases removed from V and 3 bases from J, the gap between germline ends came to 7 bases. This CDR3 is built from 13 residues. Written as DNA, the CDR3 is TGTGCCAGCAGCTTATCAGGGGAAGAGACCCAGTACTTC. Translation: CASSLSGEETQYF.

This clone has just one count. The genes are TRBV19 and TRBJ1-1; perhaps TRBD1 as D (5 bases). CDR3 size: 13 residues. Between the trimmed V and J ends, which lost 7 bases and 5 bases, there was a span of 14 bases. Germline CDR1 LNHDA, CDR2 SQIVND (reference sequence). The CDR3 region is CASTVGGRTEAFF. The CDR3 DNA sequence: TGTGCCAGTACCGTCGGGGGGAGGACTGAAGCTTTCTTT.

The V and J genes are TRBV6-5 and TRBJ1-2; unclear D gene. The CDR3 runs to 14 residues. Trimming pared 2 bases from V and 1 base from J, leaving 8 bases between. Germline assignment: CDR1 MNHEY and CDR2 SVGAGI. The CDR3 DNA reads TGTGCCAGCAGTTACCTCCGGGATAACTATGGCTACACCTTC. Translation gives CASSYLRDNYGYTF.

The rearrangement links TRBV10-2 to TRBJ2-1; 7 bases fit TRBD1. J lost 7 bases, V lost 8 bases, and 11 bases had no gene match. The CDR3 is 14 amino acids. The germline gives CDR1 WSHSY, CDR2 SAAADI. CDR3 region: CASSRDSGRNEQFF. As DNA, the CDR3 is TGCGCCAGCTCGAGGGACAGTGGGCGGAATGAGCAGTTCTTC.

This clone showed up just once. V usage is TRBV18 and J usage is TRBJ2-7; TRBD1 agrees at 8 bases. The trim removed 2 bases at V and 3 bases at J, leaving 6 bases unmatched. The CDR3 consists of 15 residues. The germline V gene has CDR1 KGHSH and CDR2 LQKENI. This chain's CDR3 is CASSPSDRADYEQYF. CDR3 nucleotides: TGTGCCAGCTCACCATCGGACAGGGCCGACTACGAGCAGTACTTC.

The rearrangement links TRBV6-4 to TRBJ2-3; 10 nucleotides agree with TRBD2. CDR1 is MRHNA, CDR2 SNTAGT, per germline. Trimming cost V 4 bases and J 0 bases; bases outside gene matches: 1. The CDR3 consists of 15 residues. This CDR3 reads CASSALAGSTDTQYF. CDR3 DNA: TGTGCCAGCAGTGCACTAGCGGGGAGCACAGATACGCAGTATTTT.

This chain's CDR3 is CASSLATGGARGANVLTF. The DNA of the CDR3 is TGTGCCAGCAGCTTAGCGACAGGGGGCGCGAGGGGGGCCAACGTCCTGACTTTC. The J gene is TRBJ2-6, the V gene TRBV7-3; 10 positions match TRBD1. V dropped 2 bases and J dropped 4; count of bases not matched to a gene: 8. In germline, CDR1 is SGHTA, CDR2 FQGTGA. The CDR3 is made up of 18 amino acids.

This chain joins TRBV2 and TRBJ2-5, with a weak D call TRBD1 (6 bases). This CDR3 comprises 13 residues. Deletions cut 9 bases from V and 0 bases from J, with 11 bases between. Per germline, CDR1 SNHLY and CDR2 FYNNEI. The CDR3 here is CASYREYQETQYF. The CDR3 DNA sequence: TGTGCCAGTTACAGGGAGTACCAAGAGACCCAGTACTTC.

This clone has just a few counts. The chain has TRBV2 and TRBJ1-1; D not resolved. Germline assignment: CDR1 SNHLY and CDR2 FYNNEI. This CDR3 region has 13 residues. Trimming removed 4 bases from V and 2 bases from J, with 8 bases in between. The DNA of the CDR3 is TGTGCCAGCAGTGCGCAAGCAAACACTGAAGCTTTCTTT. This encodes CASSAQANTEAFF.

The gene calls are TRBV4-1 and TRBJ1-1; perhaps TRBD1 as D (5 bases). V was trimmed by 5 bases and J by 2 bases, leaving 21 bases between them. This CDR3 spans 17 amino acids. Germline loops: CDR1 MGHRA, CDR2 YSYEKL. CDR3 sequence (DNA): TGCGCCAGCAGCAAAGGGGCGACCTTCATAGGCAACACTGAAGCTTTCTTT. It is translated as CASSKGATFIGNTEAFF.

The chain joins TRBV27 to TRBJ2-5; D call uncertain. The assigned J gene may be wrong: the sequence end matches TRBJ2-7 better. The CDR3 loop spans 14 amino acids. Germline V CDR1 and CDR2: MNHEY, SMNVEV (reference sequence). CDR3 nucleotide sequence: TGTGCCAGCAGTTTATTCGACAAGGCTGACGAGCAGTACTTC. This translates into CASSLFDKADEQYF.

The chain couples TRBV27 to TRBJ2-2, with D unclear. The CDR3 has 15 residues. Trimming cost V 7 bases and J 7 bases, with 19 bases left between them. Germline V CDR1 and CDR2: MNHEY, SMNVEV (reference sequence). The CDR3 region is CASKLALYSGGELFF. CDR3 DNA: TGTGCCAGCAAGTTAGCCCTCTATTCTGGCGGGGAGCTGTTTTTT.

The chain joins TRBV19 to TRBJ1-4; D is unresolved. Germline loops: CDR1 LNHDA, CDR2 SQIVND (reference sequence). The CDR3 runs to 13 residues. The V end was cut by 3 bases, the J end by 5 bases, with 7 bases between. The CDR3 DNA reads as TGTGCCAGTAGTATTGTGCAGAATGAAAAACTGTTTTTT. Amino acid sequence: CASSIVQNEKLFF.

The chain has TRBV6-5 and TRBJ1-3; D call uncertain. Germline CDR1 is MNHEY and CDR2 is SVGAGI. The CDR3 covers 14 residues. Trimming left V 5 bases short and J 0 bases short, with 8 bases between. CDR3 protein: CASSAVHSGNTIYF. As DNA, the CDR3 is TGTGCCAGCAGTGCGGTTCACTCTGGAAACACCATATATTTT.

The chain is built from TRBV9 and TRBJ2-7; 10 nucleotides align to TRBD1. V shed 4 bases and J 4 bases; nucleotides not matched to a gene: 5. CDR3 size: 14 residues. CDR1 is SGDLS and CDR2 is YYNGEE in the germline V gene. In nucleotides, the CDR3 is TGTGCCAGCAGCTCCGGGACAGGGGTTTACGAGCAGTACTTC. This translates into CASSSGTGVYEQYF.

This chain connects TRBV9 to TRBJ1-6; unclear D gene. This CDR3 comprises 13 residues. Germline V gene data show CDR1 as SGDLS and CDR2 as YYNGEE. V gave up 1 base and J gave up 9 bases, with 8 bases separating them. The CDR3 loop is CASSVSSGSPLHF. Here the CDR3 DNA reads TGTGCCAGCAGCGTATCAAGCGGTTCACCCCTCCACTTT.

V is TRBV5-6 and J is TRBJ1-4; no definite D call. Trimming shortened V by 6 bases and J by 2 bases, and 11 bases separated the two germline ends. Germline assignment: CDR1 SGHDT and CDR2 YYEEEE. This CDR3 spans 14 amino acids. The CDR3 is CASTSRGTNEKLFF. CDR3 DNA sequence: TGTGCCAGCACCTCGAGAGGGACTAATGAAAAACTGTTTTTT.

The chain combines TRBV4-1 with TRBJ2-7; TRBD1 agrees at 9 bases. Germline V gene lookup returns CDR1 MGHRA and CDR2 YSYEKL. V shed 1 base and J 1 base; nucleotides not matched to a gene: 2. The CDR3 totals 15 residues. For the CDR3, the DNA is TGCGCCAGCAGCCAAGCACAGGGGGCATCCTACGAGCAGTACTTC. It yields the protein CASSQAQGASYEQYF.

The chain joins TRBV11-3 to TRBJ2-2; D perhaps matches TRBD2 (5 bases). Trimming shortened V by 5 bases and J by 4 bases, and 11 bases separated the two germline ends. This CDR3 region has 14 residues. Germline CDR1 is SGHNT and CDR2 is YENEEA. CDR3 coding DNA: TGTGCCAGCAGCCCTGGGAGAGGCACCGGGGAGCTGTTTTTT. This gives the protein CASSPGRGTGELFF.